The 13 T cell receptor beta chains below come from one sample, sequenced in a study of shared clonotypes between healthy human individuals. Sequencing was performed with immunoSEQ multiplex PCR; in TCRdb, only in-frame clones are kept and a portion is missing. The data hold 2 million to 3 million clones, with about 92% observed a single time. Sequencing was performed on naive CD4+ T cells sorted from blood. Subset defined: CD45RA+ positively selected. The receptor source for this set is a man between 18 and 35 years old in good health.

In the case of this clone: The sample has other DNA sequences that encode this CDR3 too. The V gene is TRBV5-1, the J gene TRBJ2-5; 9 nucleotides align to TRBD1. CDR1 is SGHRS, CDR2 YFSETQ, per germline. Unmatched junction bases numbered 3, after V lost 7 bases and J lost 2 bases. CDR3 size: 13 residues. CDR3 DNA sequence: TGCGCCAGCCGGACAGGGGTTCAAGAGACCCAGTACTTC. Protein product: CASRTGVQETQYF.

The rearrangement joins TRBV5-1 to TRBJ2-3; TRBD2 aligns across 11 bases. The trim removed 4 bases at V and 6 bases at J, leaving 10 bases unmatched. The length of the CDR3 is 16 residues. Germline loops: CDR1 SGHRS, CDR2 YFSETQ. The CDR3 coding sequence is TGCGCCAGCAGCGTAGCACTAGCGGGAGTTGTGGATACGCAGTATTTT. Translated: CASSVALAGVVDTQYF.

The chain uses TRBV6-6 and TRBJ1-3, with D possibly being TRBD1 (6 bases). Germline loops: CDR1 MNHNY, CDR2 SVGAGI (reference sequence). V was shortened by 10 bases and J by 1 base, with 8 bases between the two germline ends. The CDR3 spans 12 residues. CDR3 DNA: TGTGCCACCACAGGGTCTGGAAACACCATATATTTT. Amino acids: CATTGSGNTIYF.

V gene TRBV14 combines with J gene TRBJ2-7; TRBD2 matches 9 bases. The germline V gene has CDR1 SGHDN and CDR2 FVKESK. The CDR3 consists of 16 residues. Unmatched junction bases numbered 11, after V lost 4 bases and J lost 4 bases. CDR3 in amino acids: CASSPGGSGGLYEQYF. The CDR3 region has the DNA TGTGCCAGCAGCCCAGGAGGTAGCGGGGGTCTGTACGAGCAGTACTTC.

This chain joins TRBV7-8 and TRBJ1-1; D might be TRBD1 (5 bases). The germline gives CDR1 SGHVS, CDR2 FQNEAQ. V was clipped by 5 bases and J by 0 bases, with 13 bases between them. The CDR3 has 15 residues. In DNA form, the CDR3 reads TGTGCCAGCAGCGCCCGACAGTTATTGAACACTGAAGCTTTCTTT. It is translated as CASSARQLLNTEAFF.

Concerning this clone: Other DNA sequences in this sample translate to the same CDR3. The chain carries TRBV30 and TRBJ1-1; D gene unclear. CDR1 and CDR2 from the germline V gene are GTSNPN and SVGIG (reference sequence). V was shortened by 0 bases and J by 4 bases, with 6 bases between the two germline ends. This CDR3 spans 12 amino acids. CDR3: CAWSVLSTEAFF. Written as DNA, the CDR3 is TGTGCCTGGAGTGTACTGTCCACTGAAGCTTTCTTT.

This clone occurred once. This rearrangement joins TRBV27 to TRBJ1-5; D is perhaps TRBD1 (6 bases). Looked up from germline, CDR1 is MNHEY and CDR2 is SMNVEV (reference sequence). V lost 2 bases and J 5 bases, leaving 13 bases between the germline ends. The CDR3 contains 15 residues. This chain's CDR3 is CASSLHRVGDQPQHF. The DNA of the CDR3 is TGTGCCAGCAGTTTACACAGGGTAGGGGATCAGCCCCAGCATTTT.

The rearrangement links TRBV6-5 to TRBJ1-1; perhaps TRBD1 as D (5 bases). The CDR3 contains 15 residues. Trimming took 5 bases from V and 6 from J, leaving 19 bases between them. The V gene's germline CDR1 is MNHEY and CDR2 SVGAGI. The CDR3 loop is CASSRGPRGNSEAFF. CDR3 coding DNA: TGTGCCAGCAGTCGCGGACCGAGGGGAAACTCTGAAGCTTTCTTT.

The chain recombines TRBV5-6 with TRBJ2-5, with 8 bases aligning to TRBD1. The junction had 7 bases not matched to a gene; V was cut back by 4 bases and J by 5 bases. There are 14 residues in the CDR3. Germline-derived CDR1 and CDR2 are SGHDT and YYEEEE. The CDR3: CASSPGQGLETQYF. CDR3 DNA sequence: TGTGCCAGCAGCCCTGGACAGGGTCTCGAGACCCAGTACTTC.

This clone showed up just once. This rearrangement joins TRBV6-1 to TRBJ2-7; D may be TRBD1 or TRBD2 (6 bases each). Germline CDR1 reads MNHNS; CDR2 reads SASEGT. V was shortened by 4 bases and J by 0 bases, with 13 bases between the two germline ends. The length of the CDR3 is 15 residues. This chain's CDR3 is CASSGGLANSYEQYF. DNA for the CDR3: TGTGCCAGCAGTGGGGGGCTAGCGAACTCCTACGAGCAGTACTTC.

This chain connects TRBV6-5 to TRBJ2-7, with a possible D match to TRBD1 (6 bases). Germline V CDR1 and CDR2: MNHEY, SVGAGI. V gave up 5 bases and J gave up 3 bases, with 17 bases separating them. The length of the CDR3 is 15 residues. CDR3 sequence (DNA): TGTGCCAGCAGTCCCCACAGGGCTTCCCACTACGAGCAGTACTTC. Translation gives CASSPHRASHYEQYF.

V and J are TRBV6-6 and TRBJ1-4; D uncertain. The germline CDR1 and CDR2 sequences are MNHNY and SVGAGI (reference sequence). CDR3 length: 14 amino acids. Deletions cut 6 bases from V and 6 bases from J, with 14 bases between. The CDR3 nucleotides read TGTGCCAGCAGCCCGGACCTGGGTTATGAAAAACTGTTTTTT. Translated, it gives CASSPDLGYEKLFF.

The chain is built from TRBV4-1 and TRBJ2-1; D tentatively fits TRBD1 or TRBD2 (6 bases each). The germline gives CDR1 MGHRA, CDR2 YSYEKL. CDR3 size: 18 residues. The germline V and J ends were trimmed by 2 bases and 0 bases, with 17 bases remaining between them. The CDR3 loop reads CASSQPEGGRSSYNEQFF. The CDR3 DNA follows: TGCGCCAGCAGCCAACCAGAAGGGGGGCGAAGCTCCTACAATGAGCAGTTCTTC.